This T cell receptor (beta chain) emerged from a study of cytomegalovirus exposure and HLA in healthy donors. This clone was detected only once. As yet, its antigen is unknown. The germline V and J ends were trimmed by 1 base and 3 bases, with 12 bases remaining between them. Germline V gene sequence: CDR1 KGHSH, CDR2 LQKENI. The CDR3 is made up of 15 amino acids. Assay: immunoSEQ multiplex PCR; the TCRdb copy retains only in-frame clones and omits some. Here the sample spans under 150,000 clones, about four fifths being singletons. Whole-study results and caveats: Accounts indicate the classifier identified cytomegalovirus status with strong specificity and sensitivity.

The V call is TRBV18, the J call TRBJ1-1; D ambiguous. Sample: PBMCs. The sequence came from a woman in her twenties or thirties in good health and CMV-seronegative. DNA of the CDR3: TGTGCCAGCTCACCACAAGAGGGCAGGTACACTGAAGCTTTCTTT. Amino acids: CASSPQEGRYTEAFF.